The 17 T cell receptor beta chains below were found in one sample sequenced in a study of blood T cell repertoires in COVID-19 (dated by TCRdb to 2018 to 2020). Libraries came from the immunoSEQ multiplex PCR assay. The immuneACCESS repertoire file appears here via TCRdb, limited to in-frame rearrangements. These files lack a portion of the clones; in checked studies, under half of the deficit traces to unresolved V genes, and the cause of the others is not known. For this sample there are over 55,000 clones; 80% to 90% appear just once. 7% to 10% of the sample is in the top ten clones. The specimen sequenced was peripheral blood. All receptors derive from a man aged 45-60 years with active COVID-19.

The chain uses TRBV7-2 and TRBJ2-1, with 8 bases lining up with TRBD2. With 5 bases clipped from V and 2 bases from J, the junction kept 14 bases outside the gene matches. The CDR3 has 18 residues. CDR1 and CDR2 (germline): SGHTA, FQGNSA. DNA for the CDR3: TGTGCCAGCAGCCCCGCGAGTCGGGGGGGCGGGACCTACAATGAGCAGTTCTTC. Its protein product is CASSPASRGGGTYNEQFF.

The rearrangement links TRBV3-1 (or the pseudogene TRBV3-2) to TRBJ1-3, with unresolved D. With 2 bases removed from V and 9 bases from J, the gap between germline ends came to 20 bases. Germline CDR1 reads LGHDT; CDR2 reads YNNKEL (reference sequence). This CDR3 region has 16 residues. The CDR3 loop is CASSQPGPGSGGTIYF. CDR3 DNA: TGTGCCAGCAGCCAACCAGGTCCGGGCTCGGGAGGCACCATATATTTT.

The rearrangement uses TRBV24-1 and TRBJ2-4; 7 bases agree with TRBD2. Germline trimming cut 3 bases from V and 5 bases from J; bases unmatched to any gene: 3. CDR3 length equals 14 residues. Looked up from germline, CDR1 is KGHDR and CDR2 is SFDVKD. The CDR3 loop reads CATSDRGDQNIQYF. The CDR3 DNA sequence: TGTGCCACCAGTGATCGGGGGGATCAAAACATTCAGTACTTC.

This CDR3 reads CASSLGTGDGQPQHF. CDR3 DNA sequence: TGTGCCAGCAGCCTTGGGACAGGGGACGGCCAGCCCCAGCATTTT. The V gene is TRBV11-1, the J gene TRBJ1-5; 10 nucleotides line up with TRBD1. V lost 5 bases and J lost 7; bases outside the gene matches: 8. The CDR3 has 15 residues. Germline assignment: CDR1 SGHAT and CDR2 FQDESV (reference sequence).

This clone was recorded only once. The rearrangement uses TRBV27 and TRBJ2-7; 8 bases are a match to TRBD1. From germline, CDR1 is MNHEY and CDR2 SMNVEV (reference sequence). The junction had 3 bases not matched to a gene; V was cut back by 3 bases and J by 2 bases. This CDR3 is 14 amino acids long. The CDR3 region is CASSFDRGPYEQYF. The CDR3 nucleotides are TGTGCCAGCAGTTTCGACAGGGGCCCCTACGAGCAGTACTTC.

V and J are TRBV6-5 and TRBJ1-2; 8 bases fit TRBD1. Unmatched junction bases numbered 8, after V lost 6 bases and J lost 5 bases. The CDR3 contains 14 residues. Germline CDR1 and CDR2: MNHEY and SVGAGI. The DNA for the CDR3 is TGTGCCAGCAGGCCGGGACAGGATTTATATGGCTACACCTTC. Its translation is CASRPGQDLYGYTF.

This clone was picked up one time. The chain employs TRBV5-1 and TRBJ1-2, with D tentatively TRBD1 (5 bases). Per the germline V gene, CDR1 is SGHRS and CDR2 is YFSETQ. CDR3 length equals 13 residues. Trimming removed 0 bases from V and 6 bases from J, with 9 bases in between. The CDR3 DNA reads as TGCGCCAGCAGCTTGGAGGGGCCGGATGGCTACACCTTC. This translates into CASSLEGPDGYTF.

CDR3 amino acids: CASSLSGSMRTGELFF. CDR3 DNA: TGTGCCAGCAGTTTAAGTGGGAGCATGAGGACCGGGGAGCTGTTTTTT. The chain uses TRBV28 and TRBJ2-2, with TRBD2 as a possible D gene (5 bases). Trimming shortened V by 2 bases and J by 5 bases, and 15 bases separated the two germline ends. The CDR3 contains 16 residues. Germline CDR1 MDHEN, CDR2 SYDVKM.

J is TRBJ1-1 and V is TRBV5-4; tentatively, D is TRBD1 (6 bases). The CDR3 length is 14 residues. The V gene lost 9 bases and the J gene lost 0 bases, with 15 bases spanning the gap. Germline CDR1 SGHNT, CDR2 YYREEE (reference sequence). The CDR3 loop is CAIWPGQMNTEAFF. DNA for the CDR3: TGTGCCATTTGGCCGGGACAAATGAACACTGAAGCTTTCTTT. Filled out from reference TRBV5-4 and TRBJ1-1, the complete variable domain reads ETGVTQSPTHLIKTRGQQVTLRCSSQSGHNTVSWYQQALGQGPQFIFQYYREEENGRGNFPPRFSGLQFPNYSSELNVNALELDDSALYLCAIWPGQMNTEAFFGQGTRLTVV.

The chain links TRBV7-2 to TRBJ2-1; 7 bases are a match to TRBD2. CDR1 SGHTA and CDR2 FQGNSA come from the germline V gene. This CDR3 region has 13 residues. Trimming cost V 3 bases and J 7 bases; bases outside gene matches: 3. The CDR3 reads CASSFERGNEQFF. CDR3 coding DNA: TGTGCCAGCAGCTTCGAGCGGGGAAATGAGCAGTTCTTC.

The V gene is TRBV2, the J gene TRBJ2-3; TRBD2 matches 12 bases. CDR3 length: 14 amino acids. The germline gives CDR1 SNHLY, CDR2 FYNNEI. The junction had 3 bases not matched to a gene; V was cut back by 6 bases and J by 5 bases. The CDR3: CASRRTSGVDTQYF. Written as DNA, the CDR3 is TGTGCCAGCAGGAGGACTAGCGGGGTAGATACGCAGTATTTT.

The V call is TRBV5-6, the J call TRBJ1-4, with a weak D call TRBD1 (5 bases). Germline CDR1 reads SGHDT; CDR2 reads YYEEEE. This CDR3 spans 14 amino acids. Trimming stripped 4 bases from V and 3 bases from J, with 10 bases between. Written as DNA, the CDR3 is TGTGCCAGCAGCCGTCCGGGGGCTAATGAAAAACTGTTTTTT. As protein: CASSRPGANEKLFF.

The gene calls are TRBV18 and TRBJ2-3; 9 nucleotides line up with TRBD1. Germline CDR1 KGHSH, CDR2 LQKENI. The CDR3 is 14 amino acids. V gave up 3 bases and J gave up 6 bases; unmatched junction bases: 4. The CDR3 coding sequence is TGTGCCAGCTCACCTACAGGGGGCGGGGATACGCAGTATTTT. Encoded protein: CASSPTGGGDTQYF.

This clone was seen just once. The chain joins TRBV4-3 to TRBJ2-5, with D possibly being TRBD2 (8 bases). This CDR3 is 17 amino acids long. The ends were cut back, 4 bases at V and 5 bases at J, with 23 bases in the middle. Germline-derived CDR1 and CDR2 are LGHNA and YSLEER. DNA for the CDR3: TGCGCCAGCAGCCCGGGCCCCGGGAGGGGGCTCGAGGAGACCCAGTACTTC. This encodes CASSPGPGRGLEETQYF.

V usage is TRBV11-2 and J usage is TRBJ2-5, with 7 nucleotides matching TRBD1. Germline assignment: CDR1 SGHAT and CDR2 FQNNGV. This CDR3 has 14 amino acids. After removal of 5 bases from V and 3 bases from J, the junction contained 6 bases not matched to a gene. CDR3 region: CASSRGQLKETQYF. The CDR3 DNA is TGTGCCAGCAGCCGGGGACAGCTAAAAGAGACCCAGTACTTC.

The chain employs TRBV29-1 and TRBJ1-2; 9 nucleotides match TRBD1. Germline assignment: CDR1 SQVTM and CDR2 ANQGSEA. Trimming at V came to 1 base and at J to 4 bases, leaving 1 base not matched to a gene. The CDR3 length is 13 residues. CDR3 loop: CSVEGDRAYGYTF. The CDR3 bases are TGCAGCGTTGAAGGGGACAGGGCCTATGGCTACACCTTC.

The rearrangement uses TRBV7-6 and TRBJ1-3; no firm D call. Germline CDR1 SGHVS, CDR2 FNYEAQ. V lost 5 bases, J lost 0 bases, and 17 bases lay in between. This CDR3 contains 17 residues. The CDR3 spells CASSPGGGRSSGNTIYF. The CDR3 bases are TGTGCCAGCAGCCCCGGAGGAGGCAGGAGCTCTGGAAACACCATATATTTT.